This T cell receptor beta chain appears in the sequencing data of a study of shared clonotypes between healthy human individuals. Study-wide results and caveats: An effect of sequencing depth on clonotype sharing among donors was expected.

Points on this clone: Its cognate antigen is unknown.

This CDR3 spans 18 amino acids. Looked up from germline, CDR1 is SGHAT and CDR2 is FQDESV (reference sequence). Trimming took 1 base from V and 2 from J, leaving 19 bases between them. Loaded into unsorted PBMC replicate PCRs was about 0.3 ug DNA, 30,000 to 35,000 T cell genomes. Assay used: immunoSEQ multiplex PCR; TCRdb lists only in-frame clones, some missing. This sample has hundreds of thousands of clones; 79% occur once, and the top ten carry about 13%. The chain has TRBV11-1 and TRBJ2-3; D is perhaps TRBD2 (5 bases). This TCR was recovered from a woman between 40 and 50 years old in good health. Some clones in this sample may be carry-over from other donors' samples. Sequenced input: PBMCs. The CDR3 region has the DNA TGTGCCAGCAGCTTAGGCGCCCCCGGAGGACTTAACACAGATACGCAGTATTTT. Translation gives CASSLGAPGGLNTDTQYF.